Listed below are T cell receptor beta chains from one sample, sequenced in a study of blood T cell repertoires in COVID-19. The table came from immunoSEQ multiplex PCR; TCRdb's copy has only in-frame clones and leaves some out. The table shows approximately 150,000 clones, with 84% occurring only once. Sequenced material: peripheral blood. These receptors were obtained from a man in his thirties or forties with COVID-19, enrolled during active disease. Each CDR3 is given with its conserved first and last residue. The order of the fields is V gene, CDR3 protein.

TRBV14,CASSQYQGARRDGYTF
TRBV6-5,CASSYSAFGNTIYF
TRBV28,CASRPLQGAGTGELFF
TRBV5-1,CASSLTSGKSYEQYF
TRBV6-5,CASGDTIYNEQFF
TRBV27,CASSLGGTGEQETQYF
TRBV7-6,CASSDRDRYTGELFF
TRBV6-5,CASSTLQGADEKLFF
TRBV5-6,CASRIGQVRTEAFF
TRBV6-5,CASSYSQGAREQYF
TRBV28,CASNPGGINSNQPQHF
TRBV3-1/TRBV3-2,CASSQFVTSGRDEQFF
TRBV6-6,CASSWGQGSKLFF
TRBV18,CASSPPGGQNNYGYTF
TRBV6-5,CASSYQAKETQYF
TRBV2,CASRIRAGANVLTF
TRBV5-6,CASSQTAGGMADTQYF
TRBV10-3,CATPPRRQKLFF
TRBV13,CASSPPGQGSNEQYF
TRBV19,CASRRGGEAEAFF
TRBV24-1,CATSSASRLETQYF
TRBV27,CASSLSSTGDTEAFF
TRBV5-1,CASSASWGGNTEAFF
TRBV6-2/TRBV6-3,CASSYRGGYNEQFF
TRBV28,CASSLGGRGGYTF
TRBV10-3,CAISREGGETQYF
TRBV19,CASIDRVGNQPQHF
TRBV27,CASSLGGTGLGELFF
TRBV4-1,CASSQGPQEGVAFF
TRBV10-2,CASSPGQIYEQYF
TRBV5-1,CASSLDTGTGNTIYF
TRBV9,CASSGTVSNQPQHF
TRBV28,CASWESDTDTQYF
TRBV2,CASSVSGRANTGELFF
TRBV6-5,CASSGQSQETQYF
TRBV11-3,CASSLEGTSGNNEQFF
TRBV10-3,CAISGGRGETQYF
TRBV5-1,CASSIGTGLAKNIQYF
TRBV5-6,CASSFRGGRQPQHF
TRBV15,CATSRDRLAGGRTDTQYF
TRBV19,CASTENGIRSYTF
TRBV27,CASSQTGSGYEQYF
TRBV19,CASTSGEAATNEKLFF
TRBV28,CASSFGQGTSPLHF
TRBV2,CASSETGGSNTEAFF
TRBV15,CATGGRDRGYNEQFF
TRBV19,CASSLSLASRAYEQYF
TRBV10-3,CAIRVAGQETQYF
TRBV19,CASSRTVRGTDTQYF
TRBV28,CASSFPTLLTSGLTYEQYF
TRBV29-1,CSALLGGGTEAFF